This T cell receptor (beta chain) was sequenced during a study of early T cells in non-severe SARS-CoV-2 infection. As for the study in general: Sequencing of bulk RNA from unsorted whole blood was done, without chain pairing.

The V and J ends lost 5 bases and 3 bases, in that order; junction bases with no gene match: 8. The CDR3 has 17 amino acids. Germline V CDR1 and CDR2: LNHDA, SQIVND (reference sequence). Tagging with unique molecular identifiers was applied to individual cDNA molecules. Each CDR3 protein gets one entry after TCRdb re-called the 5' RACE reads with MiXCR. The sample lists tens of thousands of distinct CDR3 sequences; about 14% were seen once. Findings and limits, study-wide: Matching results from VDJdb favored anti-spike CD8 responses, leaving private and CD4 specificities undetected.

This clonotype has only a few counts. What it binds is unknown. Material: whole blood, obtained at baseline. The clonotype originates from an adult who was a healthcare worker with PCR-confirmed SARS-CoV-2 infection or an uninfected control (not recorded which). The V and J genes are TRBV19 and TRBJ2-2, with 11 nucleotides matching TRBD2. CDR3 protein: CASSPRGLAGDTGELFF. CDR3 bases: TGTGCCAGTAGTCCCCGAGGACTAGCGGGCGACACCGGGGAGCTGTTTTTT.